These 8 T cell receptor beta chains originate from one sample sequenced in a study of blood T cell repertoires in COVID-19. Assay used: immunoSEQ multiplex PCR; TCRdb lists only in-frame clones, some missing. This table has under 300,000 clones, 75% to 90% appearing once. What was sequenced was peripheral blood. These receptors came from a woman between 65 and 79 years old with COVID-19, enrolled during active disease.

V is TRBV5-1 and J is TRBJ2-1, with D perhaps TRBD1 (7 bases). The CDR3 runs to 16 residues. The V end was cut by 4 bases, the J end by 8 bases, with 22 bases between. Germline CDR1 SGHRS, CDR2 YFSETQ. The DNA for the CDR3 is TGCGCCAGCAGCCGAAGTAGACCAGGGGGGTTAGATGAGCAGTTCTTC. As protein: CASSRSRPGGLDEQFF. Filled out from reference TRBV5-1 and TRBJ2-1, the complete variable domain reads KAGVTQTPRYLIKTRGQQVTLSCSPISGHRSVSWYQQTPGQGLQFLFEYFSETQRNKGNFPGRFSGRQFSNSRSEMNVSTLELGDSALYLCASSRSRPGGLDEQFFGPGTRLTVL.

This chain connects TRBV6-4 to TRBJ2-7, with D maybe TRBD2 (6 bases). V lost 4 bases to trimming and J lost 3 bases, with 7 bases between them. Germline V gene lookup returns CDR1 MRHNA and CDR2 SNTAGT. CDR3 length: 12 residues. The CDR3 loop is CASSGLGYEQYF. CDR3 bases: TGTGCCAGCAGTGGACTAGGCTACGAGCAGTACTTC.

This chain joins TRBV5-1 and TRBJ2-7, with 8 bases fitting TRBD2. The CDR3 length is 19 residues. The junction had 15 bases not matched to a gene; V was cut back by 1 base and J by 0 bases. CDR1 and CDR2 (germline): SGHRS, YFSETQ. CDR3 in DNA: TGCGCCAGCAGCTTGTTCGCGGGGGGAAACTTCTATAGCTCCTACGAGCAGTACTTC. As protein: CASSLFAGGNFYSSYEQYF.

This chain connects TRBV2 to TRBJ2-3; a weak D match, TRBD1 (5 bases). Trimming shortened V by 6 bases and J by 3 bases, and 10 bases separated the two germline ends. In germline, CDR1 is SNHLY, CDR2 FYNNEI. This CDR3 has 13 amino acids. The CDR3 is CASRGLVTDTQYF. CDR3 in DNA: TGTGCCAGCAGGGGGCTTGTAACAGATACGCAGTATTTT.

The V call is TRBV5-1, the J call TRBJ1-1, with 10 bases fitting TRBD1. J was trimmed by 3 bases and V by 4 bases; bases with no gene match: 6. This CDR3 region has 15 residues. Per the germline V gene, CDR1 is SGHRS and CDR2 is YFSETQ. The CDR3 here is CASSLRTGGDTEAFF. The CDR3 region has the DNA TGCGCCAGCAGCCTCCGGACAGGGGGAGACACTGAAGCTTTCTTT.

This chain connects TRBV10-3 to TRBJ2-7; 11 bases line up with TRBD2. Germline V lookup: CDR1 ENHRY, CDR2 SYGVKD. The trim removed 2 bases at V and 1 base at J, leaving 4 bases unmatched. The CDR3 spans 16 residues. The CDR3 is CAISEATSGESYEQYF. CDR3 coding DNA: TGTGCCATCAGTGAGGCGACTAGCGGGGAATCCTACGAGCAGTACTTC.

This clone was found a few times. The chain recombines TRBV3-1 (or the pseudogene TRBV3-2) with TRBJ1-1; perhaps TRBD1 as D (5 bases). This CDR3 is 12 amino acids long. The germline V gene has CDR1 LGHDT and CDR2 YNNKEL (reference sequence). Deletions cut 2 bases from V and 7 bases from J, with 8 bases between. The CDR3 sequence is CASSQTGSEAFF. The DNA of the CDR3 is TGTGCCAGCAGCCAAACAGGCAGTGAAGCTTTCTTT.

The V call is TRBV19, the J call TRBJ1-2; 8 bases line up with TRBD1. CDR3 length: 13 amino acids. Unmatched junction bases numbered 6, after V lost 6 bases and J lost 6 bases. The germline V gene has CDR1 LNHDA and CDR2 SQIVND (reference sequence). CDR3 DNA: TGTGCCAGTAGGGTCCAGACAGGGGATGGCTACACCTTC. It yields the protein CASRVQTGDGYTF.